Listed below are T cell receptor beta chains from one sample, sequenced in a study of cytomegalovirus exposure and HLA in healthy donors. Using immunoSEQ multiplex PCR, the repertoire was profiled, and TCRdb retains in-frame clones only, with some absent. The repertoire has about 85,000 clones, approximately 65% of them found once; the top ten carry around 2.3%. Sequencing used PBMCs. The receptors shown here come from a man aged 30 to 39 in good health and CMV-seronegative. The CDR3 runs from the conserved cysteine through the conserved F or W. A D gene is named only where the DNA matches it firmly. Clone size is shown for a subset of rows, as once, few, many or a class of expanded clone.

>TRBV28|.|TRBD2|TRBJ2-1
CASSWREGRYEQFF
TGTGCCAGCAGTTGGCGGGAGGGCCGGTATGAGCAGTTCTTC
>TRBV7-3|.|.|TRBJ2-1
CASSPGTSYNEQFF
TGTGCCAGCAGCCCAGGGACTTCCTACAATGAGCAGTTCTTC
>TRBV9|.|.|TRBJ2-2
CASSPRTAPNTGELFF
TGTGCCAGCAGCCCACGGACAGCACCGAACACCGGGGAGCTGTTTTTT
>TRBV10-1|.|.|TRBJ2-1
CATAGGLGNEQFF
TGCGCCACCGCCGGAGGGCTCGGCAATGAGCAGTTCTTC
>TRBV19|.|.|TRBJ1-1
CASRPQGDDTEAFF
TGTGCCAGTAGGCCACAGGGAGACGACACTGAAGCTTTCTTT
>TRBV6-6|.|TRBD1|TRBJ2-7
CASSYFGQGRREQYF
TGTGCCAGCAGTTACTTCGGACAGGGCCGCCGGGAGCAGTACTTC
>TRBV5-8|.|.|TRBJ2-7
CASSLAPGHYEQYF
TGTGCCAGCAGCTTGGCCCCCGGTCACTACGAGCAGTACTTC
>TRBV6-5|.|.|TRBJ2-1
CASSPGVGYNEQFF
TGTGCCAGCAGTCCGGGAGTCGGCTACAATGAGCAGTTCTTC
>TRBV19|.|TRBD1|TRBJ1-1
CASRDGTDKNTEAFF
TGTGCCAGTAGAGATGGGACAGATAAGAACACTGAAGCTTTCTTT
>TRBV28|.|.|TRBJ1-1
CASSLRDTEAFF
TGTGCCAGCAGTTTGCGGGACACTGAAGCTTTCTTT
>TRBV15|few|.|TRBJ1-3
CATSRVGGSGNTIYF
TGTGCCACCAGCAGAGTGGGGGGCTCTGGAAACACCATATATTTT
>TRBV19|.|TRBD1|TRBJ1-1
CASRRTGEQTEAFF
TGTGCCAGTAGACGGACAGGGGAGCAAACTGAAGCTTTCTTT
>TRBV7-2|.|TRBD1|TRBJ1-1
CASSLMTGGVTEAFF
TGTGCCAGCAGCTTAATGACAGGGGGAGTCACTGAAGCTTTCTTT
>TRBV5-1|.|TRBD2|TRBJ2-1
CASSLVGGGGAGGGEQFF
TGCGCCAGCAGCTTGGTGGGGGGCGGGGGGGCCGGTGGTGGTGAGCAGTTCTTC
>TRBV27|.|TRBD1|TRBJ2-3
CASSSWDRGGRGDTQYF
TGTGCCAGCAGTTCCTGGGACAGGGGGGGCCGCGGAGATACGCAGTATTTT
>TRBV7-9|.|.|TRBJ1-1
CSSSEMPEGNTEAFF
TGTTCCAGCAGCGAAATGCCGGAGGGTAACACTGAAGCTTTCTTT
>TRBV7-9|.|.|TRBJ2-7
CASSLGAGAYEQYF
TGTGCCAGCAGCTTAGGGGCAGGGGCCTACGAGCAGTACTTC
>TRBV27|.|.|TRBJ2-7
CASSLSANHYEQYF
TGTGCCAGCAGTTTATCAGCCAACCACTACGAGCAGTACTTC
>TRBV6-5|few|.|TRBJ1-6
CASSYREGNSPLHF
TGTGCCAGCAGTTATAGAGAGGGTAATTCACCCCTCCACTTT
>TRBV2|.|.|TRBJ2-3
CASTGLGTDTQYF
TGTGCCAGTACGGGACTGGGCACAGATACGCAGTATTTT
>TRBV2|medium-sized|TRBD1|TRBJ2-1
CASSLSRGQGADEQFF
TGTGCCAGCAGTCTGAGCAGGGGACAGGGTGCCGATGAGCAGTTCTTC
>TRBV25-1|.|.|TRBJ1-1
CASSVGGVLDTEAFF
TGTGCCAGCAGTGTCGGGGGGGTTCTAGACACTGAAGCTTTCTTT
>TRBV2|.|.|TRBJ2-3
CASSQERDTQYF
TGTGCCAGCTCACAAGAGAGGGATACGCAGTATTTT
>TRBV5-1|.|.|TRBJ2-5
CASSLELQETQYF
TGCGCCAGCAGCTTGGAACTCCAAGAGACCCAGTACTTC
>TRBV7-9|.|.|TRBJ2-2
CASSPFRGGGELFF
TGTGCCAGCAGTCCATTCCGGGGTGGCGGGGAGCTGTTTTTT